The 17 T cell receptor beta chains below all came from one sample that was sequenced in a study of cytomegalovirus exposure and HLA in healthy donors. The primer mix had 60 Vbeta and 13 Jbeta primers. Clones were read by immunoSEQ multiplex PCR, and TCRdb kept only the in-frame ones, dropping some. The top ten clones hold roughly 6.7% of a sample with about 160,000 clones, around 83% of them seen once. The sample consisted of PBMCs. The receptor source for this set is a man in his fifties or sixties in good health and CMV-seropositive.

The V call is TRBV7-8, the J call TRBJ1-1, with D maybe TRBD1 (5 bases). Trimming cost V 5 bases and J 2 bases, with 9 bases left between them. The CDR3 is 13 amino acids. The germline gives CDR1 SGHVS, CDR2 FQNEAQ. CDR3 loop: CASSRQINTEAFF. CDR3 DNA sequence: TGTGCCAGCAGCCGACAGATTAACACTGAAGCTTTCTTT.

The rearrangement links TRBV5-1 to TRBJ1-3; a possible D gene is TRBD1 (5 bases). V lost 2 bases to trimming and J lost 4 bases, with 7 bases between them. Germline V gene data show CDR1 as SGHRS and CDR2 as YFSETQ. The CDR3 totals 13 residues. CDR3 nucleotides: TGCGCCAGCAGCTTCGGGGGGGGAAACACCATATATTTT. It is translated as CASSFGGGNTIYF. Filled out from reference TRBV5-1 and TRBJ1-3, the complete variable domain reads KAGVTQTPRYLIKTRGQQVTLSCSPISGHRSVSWYQQTPGQGLQFLFEYFSETQRNKGNFPGRFSGRQFSNSRSEMNVSTLELGDSALYLCASSFGGGNTIYFGEGSWLTVV.

The chain is built from TRBV5-1 and TRBJ1-1, with D uncertain. The length of the CDR3 is 14 residues. CDR1 is SGHRS and CDR2 is YFSETQ in the germline V gene. Trimming pared 1 base from V and 1 base from J, leaving 8 bases between. Here the CDR3 reads CASSLRSGNTEAFF. CDR3 nucleotide sequence: TGCGCCAGCAGCTTGCGGTCCGGGAACACTGAAGCTTTCTTT.

This clone was detected once. This chain uses TRBV10-1 with TRBJ2-3, with 14 bases identical to TRBD2. CDR1 and CDR2 from the germline V gene are WNHNN and SYGVQD (reference sequence). V shed 0 bases, J shed 7 bases, and the junction held 9 bases outside the gene matches. The CDR3 runs 18 residues. CDR3 loop: CASSESGAGTSGGNTQYF. The CDR3 nucleotides are TGCGCCAGCAGTGAGTCGGGCGCCGGGACTAGCGGGGGTAATACGCAGTATTTT.

The V and J genes are TRBV5-1 and TRBJ2-2, with TRBD2 matching 7 bases. J gave up 5 bases and V 5 bases, and 15 bases lay outside the gene matches. This CDR3 contains 17 residues. Germline values: CDR1 SGHRS, CDR2 YFSETQ. The CDR3 spells CASRPEKGLVRTGELFF. CDR3 nucleotides: TGCGCCAGCAGGCCGGAGAAAGGACTAGTAAGGACCGGGGAGCTGTTTTTT. The whole variable domain, remainder taken from reference TRBV5-1 and TRBJ2-2, is KAGVTQTPRYLIKTRGQQVTLSCSPISGHRSVSWYQQTPGQGLQFLFEYFSETQRNKGNFPGRFSGRQFSNSRSEMNVSTLELGDSALYLCASRPEKGLVRTGELFFGEGSRLTVL.

The rearrangement uses TRBV5-1 and TRBJ2-5; 13 positions match TRBD2. After removal of 4 bases from V and 2 bases from J, the junction contained 2 bases not matched to a gene. Germline V gene sequence: CDR1 SGHRS, CDR2 YFSETQ. This CDR3 is built from 15 residues. CDR3 nucleotide sequence: TGCGCCAGCAGCCCGGGACTAGCGGGACAAGAGACCCAGTACTTC. This codes for CASSPGLAGQETQYF.

The chain employs TRBV29-1 and TRBJ2-7; D unresolved. Germline lookup yields CDR1 SQVTM and CDR2 ANQGSEA. V was cut by 5 bases and J by 4 bases, with 15 bases left in between. The CDR3 is 13 amino acids. DNA of the CDR3: TGCAGCGTTAAAACCGGTATCTCGTACGAGCAGTACTTC. Translating it yields CSVKTGISYEQYF.

This chain uses TRBV7-9 with TRBJ2-7, with 7 bases lining up with TRBD2. The germline gives CDR1 SEHNR, CDR2 FQNEAQ (reference sequence). The CDR3 covers 15 residues. V shed 5 bases and J 4 bases; nucleotides not matched to a gene: 11. The CDR3 here is CASSASGRVAYEQYF. CDR3 DNA sequence: TGTGCCAGCAGCGCTTCTGGGAGGGTAGCGTACGAGCAGTACTTC.

In this sample, this clone turned up a few times. V gene TRBV6-1 combines with J gene TRBJ2-2; 11 bases map to TRBD2. This CDR3 has 17 amino acids. CDR1 is MNHNS and CDR2 is SASEGT in the germline V gene. The ends lost 4 bases at V and 2 bases at J; junction bases unmatched: 6. CDR3 amino acids: CASSAHSGGANTGELFF. The CDR3 DNA is TGTGCCAGCAGTGCCCATAGCGGGGGGGCTAACACCGGGGAGCTGTTTTTT.

The rearrangement uses TRBV18 and TRBJ2-5; D is uncertain. The CDR3 contains 12 residues. Germline V lookup: CDR1 KGHSH, CDR2 LQKENI. V shed 6 bases and J shed 1 base, with 6 bases lying between them. The CDR3, as DNA: TGTGCCAGCTCGCCCAGCCAAGAGACCCAGTACTTC. Residues: CASSPSQETQYF.

The V and J genes are TRBV7-8 and TRBJ1-1; the D gene is possibly TRBD1 (6 bases). CDR3 length: 16 amino acids. The V and J ends lost 1 base and 7 bases respectively, with 19 bases between them. The V gene's germline CDR1 is SGHVS and CDR2 FQNEAQ. The CDR3 region has the DNA TGTGCCAGCAGCTTAGGCCCACTGGGGGGGGGCCGTGAAGCTTTCTTT. Translation: CASSLGPLGGGREAFF.

This clone has a handful of counts. The V and J genes are TRBV9 and TRBJ2-1; D perhaps matches TRBD2 (5 bases). The germline V gene encodes CDR1 SGDLS and CDR2 YYNGEE. The CDR3 is 12 residues long. V was cut by 3 bases and J by 12 bases, with 13 bases left in between. DNA of the CDR3: TGTGCCAGCAGCGCTGTTTTAGGAGGGCAGTTCTTC. Translation: CASSAVLGGQFF.

The gene calls are TRBV6-6 and TRBJ1-5, with D unresolved. This CDR3 has 12 residues. Germline V CDR1 and CDR2: MNHNY, SVGAGI (reference sequence). With 5 bases removed from V and 10 bases from J, the gap between germline ends came to 12 bases. The CDR3 spells CASSLALKPQHF. In nucleotides, the CDR3 is TGTGCCAGCAGTCTCGCACTCAAACCCCAGCATTTT.

V usage is TRBV7-5 and J usage is TRBJ1-4. TRBV7-5 is termed a pseudogene. CDR3 length: 16 residues. Here the CDR3 DNA reads TGTGCCAGAAGCTTAGTTCGGGGGGCGCGGGATGAAAAACTGTTTTTT. Protein sequence: CARSLVRGARDEKLFF.

The chain is built from TRBV18 and TRBJ1-2, with D tentatively TRBD1 (6 bases). The ends were cut back, 2 bases at V and 0 bases at J, with 10 bases in the middle. The CDR3 spans 15 residues. CDR1 and CDR2 (germline): KGHSH, LQKENI. CDR3 sequence reads: CASSPDNRANYGYTF. The CDR3 DNA sequence: TGTGCCAGCTCACCAGACAACAGGGCTAACTATGGCTACACCTTC.

The chain joins TRBV7-3 to TRBJ2-2; D might be TRBD2 (5 bases). The V end lost 0 bases, the J end lost 4 bases, and 12 bases lay between the germline ends. The CDR3 runs 16 residues. CDR1 and CDR2 from the germline V gene are SGHTA and FQGTGA. The CDR3 DNA reads TGTGCCAGCAGCTTAACCTCCGGGGTTAGCACCGGGGAGCTGTTTTTT. It is translated as CASSLTSGVSTGELFF.

The rearrangement joins TRBV9 to TRBJ2-5, with 9 bases aligning to TRBD1. The CDR3 totals 15 residues. CDR1 SGDLS and CDR2 YYNGEE come from the germline V gene. Trimming removed 3 bases from V and 5 bases from J; junction bases left unmatched: 8. In nucleotides, the CDR3 is TGTGCCAGCAGCGGAACTACAGGGGGCTGGGAGACCCAGTACTTC. Translation: CASSGTTGGWETQYF.